The next 13 T cell receptor beta chains were all read from a single sample in a study of T cell changes during pregnancy in multiple sclerosis. Sequenced by immunoSEQ multiplex PCR; TCRdb stores in-frame clones only, minus some. The sample has fewer than 60,000 clones; just over 90% are singletons. Sequencing used peripheral blood, obtained in the second trimester of pregnancy. The receptors derive from a female donor with multiple sclerosis, enrolled in a pregnancy study.

This chain links TRBV18 with TRBJ1-3; D remains ambiguous. In germline, CDR1 is KGHSH, CDR2 LQKENI. The CDR3 extends over 14 amino acids. Trimming left V 8 bases short and J 0 bases short, with 11 bases between. CDR3 nucleotides: TGTGCCAGCCGCCGCGGGGACTCTGGAAACACCATATATTTT. This gives the protein CASRRGDSGNTIYF.

This chain connects TRBV6-6 to TRBJ2-7, with D unclear. CDR1 is MNHNY and CDR2 is SVGAGI in the germline V gene (reference sequence). The CDR3 loop spans 14 amino acids. Between the trimmed V and J ends, which lost 2 bases and 4 bases, there was a span of 12 bases. CDR3 nucleotides: TGTGCCAGCAGTTACGGCGGAGTGACTTACGAGCAGTACTTC. Protein: CASSYGGVTYEQYF.

The rearrangement uses TRBV28 and TRBJ2-7, with 8 bases fitting TRBD1. V gave up 6 bases and J gave up 7 bases; unmatched junction bases: 14. The CDR3 runs to 15 residues. Germline CDR1 MDHEN, CDR2 SYDVKM. CDR3 sequence reads: CASRTPGQAFGEQYF. The CDR3 nucleotides are TGTGCCAGCAGAACCCCGGGACAGGCCTTCGGGGAGCAGTACTTC.

There are a few counts of this clone. One junction end does not reproduce the germline sequence, and a read error may be involved. The chain is built from TRBV7-6 and TRBJ1-6; 9 nucleotides line up with TRBD1. The CDR3 is 14 amino acids. Germline V gene lookup returns CDR1 SGHVS and CDR2 FNYEAQ. This chain's CDR3 is CASRLGDRDSPLHF. The CDR3 bases are TGTGCCAGCAGATTAGGGGACAGGGATTCACCCCTCCACTTT.

This clone showed up just once. This sequence joins TRBV6-1 and TRBJ1-1, with TRBD1 as a possible D gene (5 bases). CDR1 is MNHNS, CDR2 SASEGT, per germline. The CDR3 contains 15 residues. The V end lost 4 bases, the J end lost 5 bases, and 17 bases lay between the germline ends. The CDR3 spells CASSVPRGGRTEAFF. As DNA, the CDR3 is TGTGCCAGCAGTGTCCCTAGGGGTGGGCGGACTGAAGCTTTCTTT.

This clone was seen a few times. V and J are TRBV30 and TRBJ1-1, with a tentative D call TRBD1 (6 bases). CDR3 length equals 13 residues. Trimming took off 6 bases at V and 3 bases at J, with 14 bases between the two ends. The germline CDR1 and CDR2 sequences are GTSNPN and SVGIG (reference sequence). The CDR3, as DNA: TGTGCCTGCCGACAGGACACTTACACTGAAGCTTTCTTT. It specifies CACRQDTYTEAFF.

V is TRBV4-2 and J is TRBJ1-2; the D gene is possibly TRBD1 (5 bases). Germline lookup yields CDR1 LGHNA and CDR2 YNFKEQ. The length of the CDR3 is 13 residues. V lost 2 bases and J lost 6, with 10 bases in between. CDR3 DNA: TGTGCCAGCAGCCAACCCTCAGGGCATGGCTACACCTTC. This encodes CASSQPSGHGYTF.

V and J are TRBV18 and TRBJ1-2, with D possibly being TRBD1 (5 bases). Trimming took 2 bases from V and 6 from J, leaving 22 bases between them. The CDR3 covers 17 residues. The germline V gene has CDR1 KGHSH and CDR2 LQKENI. The CDR3 DNA is TGTGCCAGCTCACCAATGGGAAGGCGGGGCAGTCCGCATGGCTACACCTTC. Residues: CASSPMGRRGSPHGYTF. Based on the CDR3 plus reference TRBV18 and TRBJ1-2, the full variable domain is NAGVMQNPRHLVRRRGQEARLRCSPMKGHSHVYWYRQLPEEGLKFMVYLQKENIIDESGMPKERFSAEFPKEGPSILRIQQVVRGDSAAYFCASSPMGRRGSPHGYTFGSGTRLTVV.

J is TRBJ2-5 and V is TRBV11-2, with D tentatively TRBD1 (6 bases). Trimming cost V 2 bases and J 2 bases, with 12 bases left between them. CDR3 length: 15 amino acids. CDR1 and CDR2 (germline): SGHAT, FQNNGV. The CDR3 DNA is TGTGCCAGCAGCTTATTGGGGACAAGACAAGAGACCCAGTACTTC. The encoded protein is CASSLLGTRQETQYF. Full variable domain (rest looked up from reference TRBV11-2 and TRBJ2-5): EAGVAQSPRYKIIEKRQSVAFWCNPISGHATLYWYQQILGQGPKLLIQFQNNGVVDDSQLPKDRFSAERLKGVDSTLKIQPAKLEDSAVYLCASSLLGTRQETQYFGPGTRLLVL.

J is TRBJ2-4 and V is TRBV5-1; D may be TRBD1 (5 bases). The CDR3 contains 15 residues. Trimming removed 0 bases at V and 2 bases at J, with 9 bases between. Germline lookup yields CDR1 SGHRS and CDR2 YFSETQ. The CDR3 region is CASSLEGFSKNIQYF. The CDR3 region has the DNA TGCGCCAGCAGCTTGGAGGGGTTTTCCAAAAACATTCAGTACTTC.

This chain links TRBV5-1 with TRBJ2-1, with TRBD1 identical over 11 bases. The CDR3 sequence is 15 residues long. V was pared by 5 bases and J by 8 bases, with 9 bases of the junction left unmatched. Germline V CDR1 and CDR2: SGHRS, YFSETQ. The CDR3 DNA is TGCGCCAGCAGAAGGGACAGGGGGATTGGCGATGAGCAGTTCTTC. Its translation is CASRRDRGIGDEQFF.

This clone was seen a single time. The chain combines TRBV2 with TRBJ1-1; TRBD1 might be the D (6 bases). V lost 5 bases and J lost 1, with 8 bases in between. Per germline, CDR1 SNHLY and CDR2 FYNNEI. This CDR3 region has 13 residues. The chain's CDR3 is CASSIQGNTEAFF. The CDR3 nucleotides read TGTGCCAGCAGTATACAGGGGAACACTGAAGCTTTCTTT.

This clone was seen more than once but under ten times. The CDR3 spells CASSGGGTVGSPLHF. In DNA, the CDR3 is TGTGCCAGCAGTGGAGGAGGGACAGTAGGGTCACCCCTCCACTTT. V gene TRBV2 combines with J gene TRBJ1-6; 7 bases line up with TRBD1. The CDR3 has 15 amino acids. The ends lost 4 bases at V and 10 bases at J; junction bases unmatched: 10. Germline CDR1 SNHLY, CDR2 FYNNEI.